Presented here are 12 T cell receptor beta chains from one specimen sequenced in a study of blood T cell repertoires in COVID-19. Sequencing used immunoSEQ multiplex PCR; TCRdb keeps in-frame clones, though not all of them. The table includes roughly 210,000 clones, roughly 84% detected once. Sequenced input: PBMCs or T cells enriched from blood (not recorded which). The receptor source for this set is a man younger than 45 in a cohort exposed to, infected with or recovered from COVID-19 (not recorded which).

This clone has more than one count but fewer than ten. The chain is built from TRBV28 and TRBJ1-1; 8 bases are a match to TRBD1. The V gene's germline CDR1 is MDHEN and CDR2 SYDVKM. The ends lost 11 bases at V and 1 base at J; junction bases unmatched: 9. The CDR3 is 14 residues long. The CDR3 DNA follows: TGTGCCGGGCGGGACAGGCCTCCGAACACTGAAGCTTTCTTT. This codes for CAGRDRPPNTEAFF.

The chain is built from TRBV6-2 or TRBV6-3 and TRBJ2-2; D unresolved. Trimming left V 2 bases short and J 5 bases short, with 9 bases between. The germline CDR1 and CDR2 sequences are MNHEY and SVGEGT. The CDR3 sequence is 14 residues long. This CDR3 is CASSYKARTGELFF. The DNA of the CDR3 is TGTGCCAGCAGTTACAAGGCTAGGACCGGGGAGCTGTTTTTT.

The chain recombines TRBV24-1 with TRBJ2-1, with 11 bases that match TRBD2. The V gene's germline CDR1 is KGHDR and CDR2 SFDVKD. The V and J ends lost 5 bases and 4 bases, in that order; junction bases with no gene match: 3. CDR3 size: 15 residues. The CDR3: CATSGGLAAYNEQFF. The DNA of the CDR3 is TGTGCCACCAGTGGGGGACTAGCGGCTTACAATGAGCAGTTCTTC.

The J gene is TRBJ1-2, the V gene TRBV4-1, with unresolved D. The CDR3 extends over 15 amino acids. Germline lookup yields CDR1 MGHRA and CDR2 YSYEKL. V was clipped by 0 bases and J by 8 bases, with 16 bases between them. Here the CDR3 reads CASSQDLADGSGYTF. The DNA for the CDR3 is TGCGCCAGCAGCCAAGATCTGGCTGACGGGTCCGGCTACACCTTC.

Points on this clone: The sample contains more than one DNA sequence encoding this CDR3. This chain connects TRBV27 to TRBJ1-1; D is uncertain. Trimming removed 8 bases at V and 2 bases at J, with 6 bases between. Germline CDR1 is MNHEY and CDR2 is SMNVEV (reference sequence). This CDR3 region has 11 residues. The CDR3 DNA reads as TGTGCCAGCCGGAGAAACACTGAAGCTTTCTTT. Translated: CASRRNTEAFF.

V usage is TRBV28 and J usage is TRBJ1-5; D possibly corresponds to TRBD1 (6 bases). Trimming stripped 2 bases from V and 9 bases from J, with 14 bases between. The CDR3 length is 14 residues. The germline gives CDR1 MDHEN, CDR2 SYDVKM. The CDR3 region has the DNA TGTGCCAGCAGTTTAGGACAGCCGGAGAGGCCCCAGCATTTT. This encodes CASSLGQPERPQHF.

The CDR3 nucleotides are TGTGCCAGCAGTCCCCGGTACGGCGGCGGCTACGAGCAGTACTTC. Amino acid sequence: CASSPRYGGGYEQYF. The chain is built from TRBV28 and TRBJ2-7; D ambiguous. The CDR3 runs 15 residues. CDR1 and CDR2 from the germline V gene are MDHEN and SYDVKM. V gave up 5 bases and J gave up 3 bases, with 17 bases separating them.

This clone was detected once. The CDR3 DNA reads TGTGCCAGCGGACCTGCCAGGGAACGGAGCACAGATACGCAGTATTTT. Protein product: CASGPARERSTDTQYF. This chain uses TRBV28 with TRBJ2-3; D perhaps matches TRBD1 (5 bases). The V and J ends lost 8 bases and 0 bases respectively, with 18 bases between them. The CDR3 totals 16 residues. CDR1 is MDHEN, CDR2 SYDVKM, per germline.

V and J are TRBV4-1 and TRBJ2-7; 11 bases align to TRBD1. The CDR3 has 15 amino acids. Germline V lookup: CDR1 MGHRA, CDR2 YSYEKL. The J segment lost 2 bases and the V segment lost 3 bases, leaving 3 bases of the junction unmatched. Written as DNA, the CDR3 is TGCGCCAGCAGCCAGCCGGGACAGGGGGCCTACGAGCAGTACTTC. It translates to CASSQPGQGAYEQYF.

DNA of the CDR3: TGTGCCAGCAGTTATTCTAGTGACGGGAGTGCCTACGAGCAGTACTTC. This codes for CASSYSSDGSAYEQYF. This chain joins TRBV27 and TRBJ2-7; maybe TRBD2 (6 bases). Trimming removed 4 bases from V and 2 bases from J, with 18 bases in between. Germline assignment: CDR1 MNHEY and CDR2 SMNVEV (reference sequence). The CDR3 is 16 residues long.

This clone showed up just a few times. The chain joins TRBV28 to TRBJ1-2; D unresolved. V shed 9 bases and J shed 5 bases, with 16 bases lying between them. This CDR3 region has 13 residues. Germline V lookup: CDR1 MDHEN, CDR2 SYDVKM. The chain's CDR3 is CASHRGIKYGYTF. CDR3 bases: TGTGCCAGTCATCGGGGTATTAAATATGGCTACACCTTC.

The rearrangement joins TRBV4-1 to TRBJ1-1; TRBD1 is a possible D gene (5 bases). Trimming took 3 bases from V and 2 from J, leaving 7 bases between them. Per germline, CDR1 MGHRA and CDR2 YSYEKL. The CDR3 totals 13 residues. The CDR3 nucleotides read TGCGCCAGCAGCCAGGGGGGAAACACTGAAGCTTTCTTT. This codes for CASSQGGNTEAFF.